This section outlines one T cell receptor (beta chain) sequence together with its context. This clonotype was found many times. Its antigen specificity is not known. Base quality data are lacking; no much larger clone is found one base away. At the junction V is shortened by 4 bases and J by 5 bases; bases outside the gene matches: 10. Its CDR3 holds 16 amino acids, cysteine through phenylalanine. Just CDR3 DNA is preserved here, 48 bases in frame from base 1. The germline V gene provides CDR1 SGHRS and CDR2 YFSETQ. This specimen's treatment or condition label, interpreted: allogeneic hematopoietic cell transplantation with graft depleted of TCRalphabeta T cells and CD19 B cells. TCRalphabeta/CD19-depleted allogeneic hematopoietic cell grafts were given to the transplant recipients, all of whom were children. This sample is drawn from a study of T-cell reconstitution after alpha-beta-depleted transplantation in children (dated by TCRdb to 2015 to 2016). In terms of the full investigation: The study quantitatively tracked T-cell immune reconstitution after TCRalphabeta/CD19-depleted allogeneic hematopoietic cell transplantation in children using TCR repertoire profiling.

Receptor libraries were prepared by PCR. Sequencing used an Illumina HiSeq 2500. To normalize quantification of the TCRbeta repertoire, the TCR libraries were built with molecular barcoding that relied on unique molecular identifiers. TCRdb applied fastp at Q25 and MiXCR to the public reads, then kept only in-frame beta chains. Under each unique CDR3 protein, matching rows form one entry showing the most common genes and DNA. Present in this sample are about 240,000 distinct CDR3 sequences, about 26% of which were seen just once. Over 2.5% of the sample goes to the ten largest clones. Broad study findings and their caveats: The high TCRbeta diversity at day 60 in some patients was ascribed to recipient T cells and intrathymic progenitors that had survived conditioning. The frequencies of hyperexpanded clones fell over the following months, and after one year, T-cell counts and TCRbeta diversity were mostly attributed to newly produced T cells. The apparently early alphabetaT-cell count recovery about two months after transplant was reportedly dependent on only several hundred rapidly expanded clones derived from non-depleted graft cells.

The receptor was isolated from a girl aged 2-15 years with Fanconi anemia, due to receive a stem cell transplant. The chain employs TRBV5-1 and TRBJ2-3; TRBD2 fits 10 bases in the junction. This material consisted of PBMCs, taken before TCRalphabeta/CD19-depleted stem cell transplant. The DNA sequence follows: TGCGCCAGCAGCAGGCTAGCGGGAGTGAAGGAAGATACGCAGTATTTT. The translation is CASSRLAGVKEDTQYF.